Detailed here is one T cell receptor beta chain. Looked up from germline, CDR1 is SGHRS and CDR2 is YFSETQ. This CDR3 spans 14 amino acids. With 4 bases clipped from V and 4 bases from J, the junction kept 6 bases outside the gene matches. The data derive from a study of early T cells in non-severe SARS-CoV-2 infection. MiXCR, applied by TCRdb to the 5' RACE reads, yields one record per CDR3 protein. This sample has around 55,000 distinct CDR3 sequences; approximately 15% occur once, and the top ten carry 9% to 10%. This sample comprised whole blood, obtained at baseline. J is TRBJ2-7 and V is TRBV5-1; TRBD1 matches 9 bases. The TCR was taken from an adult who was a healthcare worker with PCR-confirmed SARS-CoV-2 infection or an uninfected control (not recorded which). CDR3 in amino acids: CASSPPGQGYEQYF. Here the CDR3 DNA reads TGCGCCAGCAGCCCCCCGGGACAGGGTTACGAGCAGTACTTC.